This T cell receptor (beta chain) originates from a study of blood T cell repertoires in COVID-19. Background on the study: Samples of COVID-19 (acute and convalescent) were obtained from the United States, Italy and Spain. PBMCs, B-cell-depleted T cells, or T cells were the source of the cDNA or gDNA that made up the material.

Original processing methods: Quantification of nucleated cells was approximated via reference gene primer amplification. Clones were sequenced by immunoSEQ multiplex PCR, and TCRdb holds only the in-frame ones, with some missing. For V, J and clone size, that table is used; D and trimming come from the DNA. The repertoire has 200,000 to 250,000 clones, 70% to 90% of them found once; the top ten carry approximately 1.4%. In germline, CDR1 is LNHDA, CDR2 SQIVND (reference sequence). J was trimmed by 8 bases and V by 6 bases; bases with no gene match: 4. The CDR3 has 14 residues. This receptor was obtained from an elderly man with acute or convalescent COVID-19. The chain recombines TRBV19 with TRBJ1-6; TRBD1 matches at 10 bases. The specimen sequenced was peripheral blood. CDR3 in amino acids: CASRPGQGDSPLHF. The DNA for the CDR3 is TGTGCCAGTAGGCCTGGACAGGGGGATTCACCCCTCCACTTT.